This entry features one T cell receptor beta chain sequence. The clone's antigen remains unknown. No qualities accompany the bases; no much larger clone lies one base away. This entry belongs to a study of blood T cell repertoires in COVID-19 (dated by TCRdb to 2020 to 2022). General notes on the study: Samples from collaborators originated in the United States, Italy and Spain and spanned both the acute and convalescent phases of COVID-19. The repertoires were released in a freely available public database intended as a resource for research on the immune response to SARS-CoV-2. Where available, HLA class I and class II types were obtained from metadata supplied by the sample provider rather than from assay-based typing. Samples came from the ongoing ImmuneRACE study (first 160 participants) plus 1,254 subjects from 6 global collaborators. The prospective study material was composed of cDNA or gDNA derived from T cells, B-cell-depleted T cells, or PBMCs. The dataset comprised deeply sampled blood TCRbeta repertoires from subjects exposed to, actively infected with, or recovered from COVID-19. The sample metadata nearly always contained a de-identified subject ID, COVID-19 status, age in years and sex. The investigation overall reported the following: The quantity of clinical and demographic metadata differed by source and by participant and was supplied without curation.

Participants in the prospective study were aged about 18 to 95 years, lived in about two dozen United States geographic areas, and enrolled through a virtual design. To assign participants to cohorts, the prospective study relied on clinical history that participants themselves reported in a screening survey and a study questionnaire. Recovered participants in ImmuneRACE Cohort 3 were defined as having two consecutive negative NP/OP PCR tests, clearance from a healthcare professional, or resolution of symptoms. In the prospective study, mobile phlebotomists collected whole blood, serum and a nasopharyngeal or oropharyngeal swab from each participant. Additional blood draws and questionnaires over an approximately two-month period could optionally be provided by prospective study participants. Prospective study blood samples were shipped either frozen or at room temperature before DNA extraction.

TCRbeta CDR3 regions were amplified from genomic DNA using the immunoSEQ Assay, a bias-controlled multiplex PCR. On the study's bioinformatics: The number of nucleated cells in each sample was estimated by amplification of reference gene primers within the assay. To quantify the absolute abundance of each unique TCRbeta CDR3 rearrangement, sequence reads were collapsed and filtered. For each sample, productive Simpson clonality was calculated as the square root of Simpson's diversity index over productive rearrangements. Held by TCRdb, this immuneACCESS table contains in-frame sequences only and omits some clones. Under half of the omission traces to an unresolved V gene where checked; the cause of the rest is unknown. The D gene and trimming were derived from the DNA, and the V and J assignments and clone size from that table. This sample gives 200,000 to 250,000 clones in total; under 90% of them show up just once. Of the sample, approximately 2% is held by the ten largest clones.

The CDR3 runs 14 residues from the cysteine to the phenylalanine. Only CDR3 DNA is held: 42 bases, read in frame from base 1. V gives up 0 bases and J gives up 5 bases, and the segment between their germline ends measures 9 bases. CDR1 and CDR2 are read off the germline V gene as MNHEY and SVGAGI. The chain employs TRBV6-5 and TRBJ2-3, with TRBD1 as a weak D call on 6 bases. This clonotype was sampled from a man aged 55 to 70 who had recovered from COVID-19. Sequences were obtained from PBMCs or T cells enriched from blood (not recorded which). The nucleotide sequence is TGTGCCAGCAGTTACTCTGGCAGGGGAGATACGCAGTATTTT. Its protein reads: CASSYSGRGDTQYF.